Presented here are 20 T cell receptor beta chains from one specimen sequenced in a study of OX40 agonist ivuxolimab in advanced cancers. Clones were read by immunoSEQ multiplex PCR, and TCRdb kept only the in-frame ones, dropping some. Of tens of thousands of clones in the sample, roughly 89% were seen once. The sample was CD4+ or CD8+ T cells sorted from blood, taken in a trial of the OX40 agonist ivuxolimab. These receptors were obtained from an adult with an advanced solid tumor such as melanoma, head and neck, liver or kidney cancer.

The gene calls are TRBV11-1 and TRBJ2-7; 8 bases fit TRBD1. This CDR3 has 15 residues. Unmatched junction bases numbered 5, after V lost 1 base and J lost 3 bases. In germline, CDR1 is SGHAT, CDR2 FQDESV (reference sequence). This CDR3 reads CASSLDGQGLYEQYF. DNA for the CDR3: TGTGCCAGCAGCTTAGACGGACAGGGACTCTACGAGCAGTACTTC.

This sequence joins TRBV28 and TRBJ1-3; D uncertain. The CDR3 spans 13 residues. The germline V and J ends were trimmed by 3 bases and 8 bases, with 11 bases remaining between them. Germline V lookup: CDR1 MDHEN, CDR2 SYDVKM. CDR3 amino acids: CASSFAFPDTIYF. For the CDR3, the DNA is TGTGCCAGCAGTTTTGCATTCCCGGACACCATATATTTT.

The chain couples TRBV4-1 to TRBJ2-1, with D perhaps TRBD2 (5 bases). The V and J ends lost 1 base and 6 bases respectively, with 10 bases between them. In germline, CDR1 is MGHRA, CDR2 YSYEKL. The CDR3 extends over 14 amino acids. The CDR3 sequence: CASSQVSSLNEQFF. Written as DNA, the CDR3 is TGCGCCAGCAGCCAAGTGTCTAGCCTCAATGAGCAGTTCTTC.

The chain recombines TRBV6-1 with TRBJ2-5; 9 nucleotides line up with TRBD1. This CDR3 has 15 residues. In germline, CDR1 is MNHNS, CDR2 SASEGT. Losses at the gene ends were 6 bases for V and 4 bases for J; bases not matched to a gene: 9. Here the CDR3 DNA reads TGTGCCAGCAGCCAAAACAGGGGGCGCGCAGAGACCCAGTACTTC. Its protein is CASSQNRGRAETQYF.

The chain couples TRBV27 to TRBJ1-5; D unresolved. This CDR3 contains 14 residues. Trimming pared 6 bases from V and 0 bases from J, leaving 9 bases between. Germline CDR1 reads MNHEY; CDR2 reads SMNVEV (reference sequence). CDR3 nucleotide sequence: TGTGCCAGCAGCCCTAGAGATAGCAATCAGCCCCAGCATTTT. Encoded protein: CASSPRDSNQPQHF.

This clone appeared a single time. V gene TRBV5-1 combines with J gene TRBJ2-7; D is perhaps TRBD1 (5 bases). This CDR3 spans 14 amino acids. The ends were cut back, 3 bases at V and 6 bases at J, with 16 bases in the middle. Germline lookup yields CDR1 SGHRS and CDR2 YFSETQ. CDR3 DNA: TGCGCCAGCAGCTGGGGCCAAACCACGGCCGAGCAGTACTTC. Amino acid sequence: CASSWGQTTAEQYF.

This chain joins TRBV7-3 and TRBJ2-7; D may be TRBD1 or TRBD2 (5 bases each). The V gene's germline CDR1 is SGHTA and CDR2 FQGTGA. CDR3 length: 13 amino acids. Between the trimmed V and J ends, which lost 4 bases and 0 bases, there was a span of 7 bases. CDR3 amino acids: CASSSGSSYEQYF. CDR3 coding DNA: TGTGCCAGCAGCTCAGGGAGCTCCTACGAGCAGTACTTC. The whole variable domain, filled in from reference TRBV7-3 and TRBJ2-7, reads GAGVSQTPSNKVTEKGKYVELRCDPISGHTALYWYRQSLGQGPEFLIYFQGTGAADDSGLPNDRFFAVRPEGSVSTLKIQRTERGDSAVYLCASSSGSSYEQYFGPGTRLTVT.

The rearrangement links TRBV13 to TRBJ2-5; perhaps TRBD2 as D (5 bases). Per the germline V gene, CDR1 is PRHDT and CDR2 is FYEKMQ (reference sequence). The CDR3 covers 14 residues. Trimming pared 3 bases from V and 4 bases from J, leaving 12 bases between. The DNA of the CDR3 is TGTGCCAGCAGCTTCCGGGGTCCCAGAGAGACCCAGTACTTC. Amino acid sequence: CASSFRGPRETQYF.

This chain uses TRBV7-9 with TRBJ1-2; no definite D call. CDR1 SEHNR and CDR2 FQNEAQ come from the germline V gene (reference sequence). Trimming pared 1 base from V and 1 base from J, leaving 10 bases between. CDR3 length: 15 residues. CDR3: CASSLDSGYNYGYTF. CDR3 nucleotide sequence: TGTGCCAGCAGCTTAGACAGCGGCTATAACTATGGCTACACCTTC.

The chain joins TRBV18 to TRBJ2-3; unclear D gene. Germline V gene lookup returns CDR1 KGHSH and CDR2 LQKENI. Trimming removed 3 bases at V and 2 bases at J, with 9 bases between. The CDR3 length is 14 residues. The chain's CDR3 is CASSPSATTDTQYF. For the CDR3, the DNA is TGTGCCAGCTCACCGAGCGCTACCACAGATACGCAGTATTTT.

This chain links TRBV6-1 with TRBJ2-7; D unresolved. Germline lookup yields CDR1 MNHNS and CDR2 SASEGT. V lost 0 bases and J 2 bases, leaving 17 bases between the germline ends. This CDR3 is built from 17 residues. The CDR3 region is CASSEARPLRRTYEQYF. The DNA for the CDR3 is TGTGCCAGCAGTGAAGCGAGGCCTCTCCGCCGTACCTACGAGCAGTACTTC.

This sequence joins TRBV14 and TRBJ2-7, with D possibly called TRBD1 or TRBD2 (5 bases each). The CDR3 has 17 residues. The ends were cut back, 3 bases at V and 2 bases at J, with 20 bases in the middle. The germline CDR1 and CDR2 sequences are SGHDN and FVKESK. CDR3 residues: CASSQKNWGLTTYEQYF. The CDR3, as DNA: TGTGCCAGCAGCCAGAAGAATTGGGGGTTGACAACCTACGAGCAGTACTTC.

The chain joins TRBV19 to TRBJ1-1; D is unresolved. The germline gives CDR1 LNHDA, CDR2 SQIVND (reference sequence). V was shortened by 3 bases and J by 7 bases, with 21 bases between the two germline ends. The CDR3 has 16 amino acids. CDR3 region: CASSILTRPRRSEAFF. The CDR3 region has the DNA TGTGCCAGTAGTATCTTAACGCGGCCCAGGAGGAGTGAAGCTTTCTTT.

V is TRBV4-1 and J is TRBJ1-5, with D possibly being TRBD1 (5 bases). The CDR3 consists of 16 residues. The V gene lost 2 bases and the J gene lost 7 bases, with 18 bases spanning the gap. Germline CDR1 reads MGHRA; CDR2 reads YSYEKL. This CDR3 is CASSQSPARGPQPQHF. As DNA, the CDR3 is TGCGCCAGCAGCCAATCTCCCGCGCGGGGCCCCCAGCCCCAGCATTTT.

For the CDR3, the DNA is TGTGCCAGCAGTTACGGGAGGGGGCCGGGGCAAGAGACCCAGTACTTC. Translation: CASSYGRGPGQETQYF. The gene calls are TRBV6-6 and TRBJ2-5, with D possibly being TRBD1 or TRBD2 (7 bases each). V was trimmed by 2 bases and J by 2 bases, leaving 15 bases between them. The CDR3 runs 16 residues. Germline CDR1 MNHNY, CDR2 SVGAGI (reference sequence).

The CDR3, as DNA: TGTGCCAGCAGTCCCCAAGCCGATTCACCCCTCCACTTT. Translated, it gives CASSPQADSPLHF. This chain uses TRBV25-1 with TRBJ1-6, with D hard to call. V lost 5 bases and J 8 bases, leaving 10 bases between the germline ends. Germline loops: CDR1 MGHDK, CDR2 SYGVNS. The CDR3 has 13 amino acids. Full variable domain (rest looked up from reference TRBV25-1 and TRBJ1-6): EADIYQTPRYLVIGTGKKITLECSQTMGHDKMYWYQQDPGMELHLIHYSYGVNSTEKGDLSSESTVSRIRTEHFPLTLESARPSHTSQYLCASSPQADSPLHFGNGTRLTVT.

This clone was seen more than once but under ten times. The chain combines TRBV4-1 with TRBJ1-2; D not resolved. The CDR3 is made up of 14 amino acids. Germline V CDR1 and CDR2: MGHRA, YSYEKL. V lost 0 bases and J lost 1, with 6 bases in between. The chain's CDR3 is CASSQDSINYGYTF. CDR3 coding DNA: TGCGCCAGCAGCCAAGACAGCATTAACTATGGCTACACCTTC.

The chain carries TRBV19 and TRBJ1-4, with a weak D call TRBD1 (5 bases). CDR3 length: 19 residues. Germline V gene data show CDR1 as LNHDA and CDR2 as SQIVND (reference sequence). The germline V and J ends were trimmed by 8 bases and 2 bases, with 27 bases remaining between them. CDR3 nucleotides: TGTGCCAGTTCTCCATCGGGACGAACTAACTTCGCTACTAATGAAAAACTGTTTTTT. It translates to CASSPSGRTNFATNEKLFF.

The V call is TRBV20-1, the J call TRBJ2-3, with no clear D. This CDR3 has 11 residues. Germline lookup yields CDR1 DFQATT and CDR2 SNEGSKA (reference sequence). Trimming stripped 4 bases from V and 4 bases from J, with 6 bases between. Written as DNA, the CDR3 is TGCAGTGCTAAAGAGGCAGATACGCAGTATTTT. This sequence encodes CSAKEADTQYF.

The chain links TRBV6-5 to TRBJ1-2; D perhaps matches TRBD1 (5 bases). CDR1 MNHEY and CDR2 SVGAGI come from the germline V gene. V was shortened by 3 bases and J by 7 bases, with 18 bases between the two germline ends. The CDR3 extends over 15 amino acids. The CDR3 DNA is TGTGCCAGCAGTTATGATTCTGGGGGTGTGGGTGGCTACACCTTC. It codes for CASSYDSGGVGGYTF.